Below, one T cell receptor (beta chain) is given with its context. The source of the sample is a study of cytomegalovirus exposure and HLA in healthy donors. V trimming: 5 bases; J trimming: 4 bases; junction bases outside the gene matches: 5. Germline V CDR1 and CDR2: MNHEY, SVGAGI. The CDR3 covers 13 residues. The repertoire was sequenced with immunoSEQ multiplex PCR; TCRdb's copy has only in-frame clones and lacks some. The sample consists of about 150,000 clones, roughly 87% of them appearing once. The gene calls are TRBV6-5 and TRBJ2-7; 7 bases are shared with TRBD2. Sequencing was performed on PBMCs. The TCR sequence derives from a young woman in good health and CMV-seropositive. This CDR3 is CASSNGGRYEQYF. The CDR3, as DNA: TGTGCCAGCAGTAACGGGGGGAGGTACGAGCAGTACTTC.